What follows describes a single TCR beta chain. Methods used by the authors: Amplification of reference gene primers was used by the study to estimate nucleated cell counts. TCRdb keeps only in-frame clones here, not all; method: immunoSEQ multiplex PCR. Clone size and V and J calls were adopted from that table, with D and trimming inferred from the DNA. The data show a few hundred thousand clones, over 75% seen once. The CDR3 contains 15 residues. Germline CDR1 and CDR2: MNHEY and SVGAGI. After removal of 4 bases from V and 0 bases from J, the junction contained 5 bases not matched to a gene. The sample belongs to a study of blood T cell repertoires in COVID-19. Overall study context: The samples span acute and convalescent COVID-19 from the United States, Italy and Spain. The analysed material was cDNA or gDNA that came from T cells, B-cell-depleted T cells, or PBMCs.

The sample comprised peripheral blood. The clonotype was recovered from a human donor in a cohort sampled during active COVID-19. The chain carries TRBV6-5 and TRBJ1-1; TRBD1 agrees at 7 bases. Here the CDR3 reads CASSSATGLNTEAFF. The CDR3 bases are TGTGCCAGCAGTTCTGCGACAGGGTTGAACACTGAAGCTTTCTTT.